This entry concerns a single TCR beta chain. The data stem from a study of technical replicates of blood from several donors. The germline gives CDR1 SNHLY, CDR2 FYNNEI. The CDR3 spans 13 residues. Deletions cut 5 bases from V and 2 bases from J, with 9 bases between. The method was immunoSEQ multiplex PCR; TCRdb's version includes in-frame clones alone and lacks a portion of them. The sample shows approximately 70,000 clones, 80% to 95% of them seen only once. Sequenced sample: PBMCs. This rearrangement joins TRBV2 to TRBJ2-5; a weak D match, TRBD1 (5 bases). The receptor was isolated from a human donor in good health. Some clones in this sample may be carry-over from other donors' samples. CDR3 sequence: CASSWNRQETQYF. The DNA for the CDR3 is TGTGCCAGCAGTTGGAACAGGCAAGAGACCCAGTACTTC. The full variable domain, completed using reference TRBV2 and TRBJ2-5, is EPEVTQTPSHQVTQMGQEVILRCVPISNHLYFYWYRQILGQKVEFLVSFYNNEISEKSEIFDDQFSVERPDGSNFTLKIRSTKLEDSAMYFCASSWNRQETQYFGPGTRLLVL.